Following are 23 T cell receptor beta chains from one sample sequenced in a study of cytotoxic CD8 clonotypes in ibrutinib-treated CLL. Generated by immunoSEQ multiplex PCR, the TCRdb table keeps only in-frame clones and is missing some. Of 130,000 or so clones in the sample, 75% to 90% were seen once. The starting material was PBMCs, obtained after 24 months of ibrutinib treatment. Source of these receptors: a human donor with chronic lymphocytic leukemia.

This chain connects TRBV14 to TRBJ2-7; D might be TRBD1 or TRBD2, each matching 6 bases. Trimming stripped 4 bases from V and 3 bases from J, with 16 bases between. The CDR3 is 15 residues long. The germline gives CDR1 SGHDN, CDR2 FVKESK. The CDR3: CASSPQGLALYEQYF. CDR3 nucleotides: TGTGCCAGCAGCCCCCAGGGGCTAGCGCTCTACGAGCAGTACTTC.

The rearrangement links TRBV7-9 to TRBJ2-5, with a weak D call TRBD2 (6 bases). The CDR3 is 15 amino acids. The V gene lost 3 bases and the J gene lost 5 bases, with 16 bases spanning the gap. Germline V lookup: CDR1 SEHNR, CDR2 FQNEAQ (reference sequence). The CDR3 DNA reads TGTGCCAGCAGCTTGGGAGCTCCCAGCGGGGAGACCCAGTACTTC. Protein: CASSLGAPSGETQYF.

This clone was observed a single time. J is TRBJ1-1 and V is TRBV28; 10 positions match TRBD1. With 10 bases clipped from V and 5 bases from J, the junction kept 10 bases outside the gene matches. Germline CDR1 MDHEN, CDR2 SYDVKM. This CDR3 has 14 amino acids. CDR3 region: CATKTGGSVTEAFF. The CDR3 DNA follows: TGTGCCACCAAGACAGGGGGCTCGGTAACTGAAGCTTTCTTT.

The CDR3 reads CASSKRGTGYFNTEAFF. For the CDR3, the DNA is TGTGCCAGCAGCAAAAGGGGGACAGGGTATTTTAACACTGAAGCTTTCTTT. The chain uses TRBV21-1 and TRBJ1-1; TRBD1 reflects the table's D call only, with no check against the DNA. TRBV21-1 is tagged as a pseudogene. The CDR3 has 17 residues.

The chain couples TRBV4-3 to TRBJ2-7; 8 nucleotides line up with TRBD2. The CDR3 is 15 amino acids. In germline, CDR1 is LGHNA, CDR2 YSLEER. Trimming took 4 bases from V and 2 from J; bases not matched to a gene: 7. The CDR3 spells CASSPRTSRAYEQYF. CDR3 bases: TGCGCCAGCAGCCCTCGGACTAGCCGAGCCTACGAGCAGTACTTC.

This chain links TRBV2 with TRBJ1-5, with 9 bases matching TRBD1. This CDR3 has 16 amino acids. Unmatched junction bases numbered 12, after V lost 8 bases and J lost 4 bases. Looked up from germline, CDR1 is SNHLY and CDR2 is FYNNEI. The CDR3 nucleotides read TGTGCCAGCGCATTTATCCCGGGACAGGGTAATCAGCCCCAGCATTTT. Residues: CASAFIPGQGNQPQHF.

CDR3: CASQLRPGLPATNEQFF. The CDR3 coding sequence is TGTGCCAGCCAGCTTAGACCGGGACTCCCCGCCACCAATGAGCAGTTCTTC. The chain is built from TRBV7-6 and TRBJ2-1; weak D call: TRBD2 (6 bases). The CDR3 totals 17 residues. The V gene lost 8 bases and the J gene lost 6 bases, with 26 bases spanning the gap. Germline lookup yields CDR1 SGHVS and CDR2 FNYEAQ.

The V and J genes are TRBV10-3 and TRBJ2-3; a possible D gene is TRBD2 (5 bases). V shed 3 bases and J shed 10 bases, with 20 bases lying between them. The CDR3 is made up of 15 amino acids. The germline gives CDR1 ENHRY, CDR2 SYGVKD. CDR3 DNA: TGTGCCATCAGTGATTCGACTCGAGAGGGCCCTTCGCAGTATTTT. This codes for CAISDSTREGPSQYF.

This sequence joins TRBV7-2 and TRBJ1-1; D may be TRBD1 (5 bases). V lost 1 base and J lost 0, with 9 bases in between. The germline V gene encodes CDR1 SGHTA and CDR2 FQGNSA. The CDR3 has 15 amino acids. CDR3 sequence (DNA): TGTGCCAGCAGCTTAGAGGCAGGGATGAACACTGAAGCTTTCTTT. Its protein is CASSLEAGMNTEAFF.

The V and J genes are TRBV5-4 and TRBJ2-7; 12 nucleotides align to TRBD1. The CDR3 runs to 14 residues. Trimming removed 4 bases from V and 4 bases from J; junction bases left unmatched: 3. Germline CDR1 SGHNT, CDR2 YYREEE (reference sequence). The CDR3 DNA is TGTGCCAGCAGCACGGGACAGGGGGCTTACGAGCAGTACTTC. Amino acid sequence: CASSTGQGAYEQYF.

The V call is TRBV7-2, the J call TRBJ2-7, with 10 bases identical to TRBD2. Trimming at V came to 5 bases and at J to 5 bases, leaving 6 bases not matched to a gene. Germline CDR1 reads SGHTA; CDR2 reads FQGNSA. The CDR3 has 14 amino acids. The CDR3 DNA reads as TGTGCCAGCAGCCCGACTAGCGGGCCCAACGAGCAGTACTTC. Residues: CASSPTSGPNEQYF.

The genes are TRBV10-3 and TRBJ1-2, with D possibly matching TRBD1 (6 bases). Germline values: CDR1 ENHRY, CDR2 SYGVKD. V shed 11 bases and J shed 4 bases, with 17 bases lying between them. The length of the CDR3 is 13 residues. CDR3: CALRAGVSYGYTF. CDR3 DNA: TGTGCCCTCCGGGCAGGGGTCAGCTATGGCTACACCTTC.

The chain joins TRBV7-9 to TRBJ2-1; the D gene is possibly TRBD2 (5 bases). The CDR3 runs to 16 residues. CDR1 is SEHNR and CDR2 is FQNEAQ in the germline V gene (reference sequence). The V end was cut by 4 bases, the J end by 5 bases, with 18 bases between. The CDR3 region is CASSSSGSRLNNEQFF. CDR3 in DNA: TGTGCCAGCAGCTCGAGCGGAAGCCGCCTAAACAATGAGCAGTTCTTC.

The chain has TRBV19 and TRBJ2-2, with 7 bases aligning to TRBD2. Germline lookup yields CDR1 LNHDA and CDR2 SQIVND (reference sequence). J was trimmed by 3 bases and V by 6 bases; bases with no gene match: 10. This CDR3 comprises 16 residues. The chain's CDR3 is CASRFDVGGYTGELFF. In nucleotides, the CDR3 is TGTGCCAGTAGATTTGATGTGGGAGGGTACACCGGGGAGCTGTTTTTT.

Here the CDR3 reads CASSQVFTDTQYF. CDR3 nucleotide sequence: TGTGCCAGCTCACAGGTCTTCACAGATACGCAGTATTTT. The V and J genes are TRBV18 and TRBJ2-3; no clear D. This CDR3 comprises 13 residues. The germline CDR1 and CDR2 sequences are KGHSH and LQKENI. V lost 4 bases and J 2 bases, leaving 7 bases between the germline ends.

This sequence joins TRBV29-1 and TRBJ1-1, with 7 nucleotides matching TRBD1. The CDR3 totals 12 residues. J lost 4 bases, V lost 7 bases, and 6 bases had no gene match. Germline assignment: CDR1 SQVTM and CDR2 ANQGSEA. The CDR3 loop is CSAVRQGTEAFF. CDR3 sequence (DNA): TGCAGCGCGGTACGACAGGGCACTGAAGCTTTCTTT.

V usage is TRBV2 and J usage is TRBJ2-7; weak D call: TRBD2 (5 bases). The CDR3 has 15 residues. Between the trimmed V and J ends, which lost 5 bases and 4 bases, there was a span of 18 bases. The germline V gene encodes CDR1 SNHLY and CDR2 FYNNEI. CDR3 amino acids: CASSMRAEINYEQYF. Written as DNA, the CDR3 is TGTGCCAGCAGTATGAGGGCCGAGATTAATTACGAGCAGTACTTC.

The chain carries TRBV9 and TRBJ1-3, with 7 bases matching TRBD1. This CDR3 is built from 14 residues. The V and J ends lost 7 bases and 0 bases, in that order; junction bases with no gene match: 4. The germline V gene has CDR1 SGDLS and CDR2 YYNGEE. CDR3 nucleotides: TGTGCCAGCGGGGGACAGTTCTCTGGAAACACCATATATTTT. It yields the protein CASGGQFSGNTIYF.

This clone was detected only a few times. The chain employs TRBV28 and TRBJ2-5; 11 positions agree with TRBD1. V shed 4 bases and J 6 bases; nucleotides not matched to a gene: 7. The CDR3 covers 15 residues. Germline V gene lookup returns CDR1 MDHEN and CDR2 SYDVKM. This CDR3 reads CASSSGDRGSKTQYF. DNA for the CDR3: TGTGCCAGCAGTTCCGGGGACAGGGGGTCGAAGACCCAGTACTTC. Based on the CDR3 plus reference TRBV28 and TRBJ2-5, the full variable domain is DVKVTQSSRYLVKRTGEKVFLECVQDMDHENMFWYRQDPGLGLRLIYFSYDVKMKEKGDIPEGYSVSREKKERFSLILESASTNQTSMYLCASSSGDRGSKTQYFGPGTRLLVL.

In its sample, this clone was seen once. The rearrangement links TRBV5-1 to TRBJ2-3; 8 nucleotides line up with TRBD1. Germline V CDR1 and CDR2: SGHRS, YFSETQ. J lost 2 bases, V lost 7 bases, and 9 bases had no gene match. The length of the CDR3 is 15 residues. CDR3 amino acids: CASRSTGDYTDTQYF. The CDR3 coding sequence is TGCGCCAGCCGGTCGACAGGGGATTACACAGATACGCAGTATTTT.

The J gene is TRBJ2-3, the V gene TRBV5-4, with 10 bases matching TRBD2. Germline V gene data show CDR1 as SGHNT and CDR2 as YYREEE (reference sequence). This CDR3 is 15 amino acids long. The ends lost 2 bases at V and 6 bases at J; junction bases unmatched: 6. The CDR3 DNA follows: TGTGCCAGCAGCTTAGTCGAGCGGGGGGGGGATACGCAGTATTTT. Amino acids: CASSLVERGGDTQYF.

The DNA for the CDR3 is TGTGCCAGCTCACCACCGGGCAGATCCTACGAGCAGTACTTC. Its translation is CASSPPGRSYEQYF. The chain joins TRBV18 to TRBJ2-7; D is undetermined. Trimming took 0 bases from V and 1 from J, leaving 7 bases between them. Germline lookup yields CDR1 KGHSH and CDR2 LQKENI. The CDR3 length is 14 residues.

J is TRBJ1-2 and V is TRBV5-8, with no clear D. V was cut by 6 bases and J by 0 bases, with 12 bases left in between. CDR3 length equals 14 residues. Germline V lookup: CDR1 SGHTS, CDR2 YDEGEE. The CDR3 DNA reads TGTGCCAGCACCAGGACTATAGCTAACTATGGCTACACCTTC. Its protein product is CASTRTIANYGYTF.